This TCR beta chain was found in a study of blood T cell repertoires in COVID-19. Background on the study: The samples span acute and convalescent COVID-19 from the United States, Italy and Spain. In each case, the material was cDNA or gDNA derived from T cells, B-cell-depleted T cells, or PBMCs.

Germline CDR1 and CDR2: MNHEY and SMNVEV (reference sequence). CDR3 length: 16 amino acids. Trimming left V 4 bases short and J 1 base short, with 11 bases between. Under the authors' procedure: Scientists estimated how many nucleated cells there were by amplifying reference gene primers. Here immunoSEQ multiplex PCR was the method, and the copy in TCRdb shows in-frame clones only, minus some. The V and J calls and the clone size are those of that table, but D and trimming were determined from the DNA. Among around 100,000 clones listed, approximately 90% were seen once. This sequence joins TRBV27 and TRBJ1-6; D ambiguous. The origin of this receptor is a man aged 50 to 60 with acute or convalescent COVID-19. Source material: peripheral blood. CDR3: CASSSIQISYNSPLHF. Here the CDR3 DNA reads TGTGCCAGCAGTTCCATCCAGATTTCCTATAATTCACCCCTCCACTTT.